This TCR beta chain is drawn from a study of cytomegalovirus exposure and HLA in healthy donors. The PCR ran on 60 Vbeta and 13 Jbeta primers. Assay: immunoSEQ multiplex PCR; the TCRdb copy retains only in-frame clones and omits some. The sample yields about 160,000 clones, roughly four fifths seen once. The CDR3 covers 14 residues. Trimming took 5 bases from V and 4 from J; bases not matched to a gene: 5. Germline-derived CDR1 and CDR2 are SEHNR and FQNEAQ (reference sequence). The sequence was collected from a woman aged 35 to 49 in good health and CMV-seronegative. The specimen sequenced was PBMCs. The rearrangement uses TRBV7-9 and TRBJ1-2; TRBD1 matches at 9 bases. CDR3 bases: TGTGCCAGCAGCACTGGACAGGGGAGCTATGGCTACACCTTC. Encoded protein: CASSTGQGSYGYTF.